This T cell receptor beta chain is drawn from a study of cytomegalovirus exposure and HLA in healthy donors (dated by TCRdb to 2016 to 2017). With respect to the entire study: An earlier analysis of around 600 of the donors reported about 250 Gb of sequence data and roughly 100 million unique TCR beta sequences from 150 million to 200 million T cells. A later analysis re-examined previously published TCR beta repertoires from about 670 donors and added high-resolution HLA genotyping to investigate patterns of TCR occurrence. Among some 400 genotyped donors of the cohort, an average of about 240,000 unique TCR beta nucleotide sequences was sequenced per donor, of which 15% to 20% were non-productive. Genome-wide SNP genotypes for about 65% of the roughly 670 donors were used in a later genetic analysis, which treated that subset as a discovery cohort. Using immunosequencing, the study profiled T cell repertoires from about 650 subjects and related those repertoires to cytomegalovirus serostatus. Along with the 666-subject first cohort, a separate validation cohort of some 130 different subjects was used. An earlier analysis of around 580 of the donors used high-throughput TCR beta sequencing to judge whether each TCR beta V gene segment behaved as functional or pseudogenic. A handful of DR-DQ haplotypes were handled as single units for association and clustering because linkage in the cohort was strong. The genetic ancestry cluster associated with self-reported Caucasian donors included around 76% of the approximately 400 genotyped donors. Donor age, sex, ethnicity and CMV serostatus were compiled alongside the repertoire data. Class I and class II HLA loci were covered by the typing at four-digit resolution. Roughly 310 gigabases of sequencing data and approximately 85 million unique TCR sequences were included in an early release covering roughly 600 HLA-typed donors. All discovery cohort repertoires had been generated using a single sequencing platform. Rather than drawing on any new phenotypic data, the later analysis identified candidate immune exposures from TCR beta sequences and the way those sequences occurred across donors. High-throughput TCR immunosequencing, statistical association of individual TCRs with disease status, and machine learning were combined to predict cytomegalovirus infection status. The study was designed to test whether signatures of past pathogen exposure could be identified by cataloging public T cell receptors. Typing coverage differed by locus: A, B, C, DRB1 and DQB1 were typed in about 629-640 donors, DQA1 in 500 to 550, DPA1 in 600 to 610, and DPB1 in roughly 450. General study outcomes and caveats: A later analysis found that HLA-associated TCR beta chains were more clonally expanded and had lower generation probabilities than equally common non-associated chains. Correlated functional status among segregating V segments might be attributable to linkage disequilibrium, but an unknown experimental factor could not be ruled out. In an earlier analysis of fewer than 750 of the donors, most TCR beta V segments were observed in productive rearrangements about 87% or about 30% of the time, broadly matching IMGT annotations. A later analysis associated approximately 17,000 TCR beta sequences with specific HLA alleles at a false discovery rate of 0.05. Cytomegalovirus status was reported to be diagnosed by the classifier with high specificity and sensitivity in both the original and validation cohorts. When HLA alleles, especially DR and DQ, strongly co-occurred, TCR associations were difficult to assign to individual alleles. A group of highly shared sequence variants was considered likely to be a technical artifact of the sequencing pipeline. Most CMV-associated TCR beta chains appeared to be HLA-restricted in a later analysis, and the HLA associations seemed to be driven largely by CMV exposure. The study gave a list of around 170 TCR beta chains associated with cytomegalovirus. In vitro tests confirmed that a few of the cytomegalovirus-associated TCR beta chains recognize cytomegalovirus antigens. While some public TCRs were present in many individuals, most TCR sequences turned up only very rarely across donors. A further reported finding was that TCR beta sequences accurately predicted the HLA-A and HLA-B alleles for most subjects in the first cohort. Some IMGT-functional V segments, including TRBV6-2 and TRBV6-3, could not be distinguished by the 87-base-pair reads and were therefore excluded. A later analysis found that TCR association rates varied across HLA loci, with DRB1 alleles showing the most associated TCRs and HLA-C alleles the fewest. Presence/absence analyses assumed roughly uniform sequencing depth across donors, an assumption that may not hold. CMV serostatus was the only immune exposure information available for the cohort. This cohort had only TCR beta chains sequenced, and the lack of alpha or paired-chain data limited which features could be detected. According to the authors, the approach could potentially be generalized to other disease states and immunological phenotypes. Because some donors lacked HLA typing at each locus, the association tests relied only on the typed subset. According to a later analysis, parvovirus B19, influenza, CMV and Epstein-Barr virus appeared linked to several top co-occurrence clusters. In a later genetic analysis, a missense DCLRE1C variant was associated with V-gene and J-gene trimming of TCR beta chains, and the association was replicated in an independent cohort. Around 16 rarely observed V segments, including chromosome 9 orphons, were excluded from the earlier analysis of several hundred of the donors because counts were too low. A later genetic analysis reported fewer N-insertions in productive TCRs among donors in an Asian-associated ancestry cluster than the roughly 650-donor mean.

V is trimmed back by 6 bases and J by 5 bases, and the junction contains 9 bases that no gene match accounts for. The CDR3 has 15 amino acids, counting the end cysteine and phenylalanine. Left in the record is the CDR3 DNA by itself, 45 bases read in frame from the first base. CDR1 and CDR2 (MDHEN, SYDVKM) derive from the germline V gene. On this clone: No cognate antigen has been identified for it. No clone much larger than this one lies a single base away; base qualities are absent.

Library construction relied on the immunoSEQ multiplex PCR assay. For the multiplex PCR, a mixture combining 60 forward primers for TCR Vbeta segments and 13 reverse primers for TCR Jbeta segments was used. A multiplex PCR assay on genomic DNA amplified the CDR3 region of rearranged TCR beta genes. Amplified TCR beta libraries were sequenced as 87-base-pair reads on the Illumina HiSeq System. The source study handled its data this way. In a later analysis, tens of millions of unique TCR beta chains were counted across the approximately 670 repertoires, and some 10 million of these chains were shared by at least two donors. To remove PCR and sequencing errors, raw reads were error-corrected and collapsed into unique sequences using a nearest-neighbor algorithm that merged closely related sequences. CDR3 sequences were aligned to IMGT reference sequences to assign V, D and J gene segments. For a sequence to be retained, a match of at least six nucleotides was required to both a V gene segment and a J gene segment. Rearrangements were called productive when the CDR3 lacked stop codons and stayed in frame with V and J; all others were non-productive. CDR3 was defined according to IMGT convention as the region running from the second conserved V-encoded cysteine to the conserved J-encoded phenylalanine. The earlier analysis of 500 to 600 of the donors excluded sequences that lacked an unambiguous match to a single V gene segment. In an earlier analysis of more than 500 of the donors, a V segment was called functional when productive rearrangements were above 56.7%, and segregating when the standard deviation between donors exceeded 5%. A statistical classification framework was built for diagnosing cytomegalovirus status from the catalog of TCR beta chain sequences. In a later analysis, V and J genes were assigned by comparing TCR nucleotide sequences against IMGT/GENE-DB human TR gene sequences. Using the TCRdist pipeline, a later analysis assigned CDR3 sequences along with most-parsimonious VDJ recombination scenarios. In a later analysis, every TCR beta chain was defined by the combination of its CDR3 amino acid sequence and its V-gene family, and reads without a unique V-gene family were dropped. In a later analysis, fewer than 600 highly shared, low-generation-probability nucleotide sequences were removed to address suspected cross-contamination and a sequencing artifact. For each public chain, a later analysis derived a clonal expansion index from normalized ranks of inferred template counts within each repertoire. A later analysis computed generation probabilities with a VDJ recombination model fitted to out-of-frame rearrangements, and checked the results against IGoR. In a later analysis, hypergeometric tests were used to score TCR-TCR, TCR-HLA and TCR-CMV co-occurrence, with a repertoire-size bias correction applied to TCR pairs. False discovery rates were estimated in a later analysis by permuting HLA or CMV assignments 20 times. In a later analysis, co-occurring TCRs were grouped using DBSCAN, with TCRdist sequence similarity added in when clustering inside HLA-allele-positive subsets. Repertoires with fewer than 30,000 or more than 120,000 public chains, plus five repertoires with anomalous nucleotide sharing, were excluded from co-occurrence clustering. TCRdb took over this immuneACCESS table, retaining in-frame rearrangements with V and J assigned. Such tables are incomplete; in checked studies, under half of the missing clones stem from an unresolved V gene, and the remainder is unexplained. That table supplies the V and J calls and clone size; D and trimming were determined from the DNA. Recorded for this sample are 150,000 to 200,000 clones; about 80% of them occurred a single time. The ten top clones hold roughly 2% of the sample.

The cohort consisted of approximately 690 healthy bone marrow donors. At the time of sampling, every cohort member was nominally healthy, though immune exposures that went unrecorded were likely present. The donor tested CMV seronegative, placing the donor among the 350 or so seronegative members of the cohort. A peripheral blood sample was provided by each donor, and peripheral blood mononuclear cells were used for TCR beta sequencing. The Qiagen DNeasy Blood Extraction Kit was used to extract genomic DNA from the blood cell samples. The sequencing sample was made of PBMCs. This receptor was identified in a man in his forties or fifties in good health and CMV-seronegative. The rearranged segments are TRBV28 and TRBJ2-5; TRBD1 agrees with 10 junctional bases. The DNA is as follows: TGTGCCAGCAGCCCAGACAGGGGGCAAAGGGAGACCCAGTACTTC. This codes for CASSPDRGQRETQYF.